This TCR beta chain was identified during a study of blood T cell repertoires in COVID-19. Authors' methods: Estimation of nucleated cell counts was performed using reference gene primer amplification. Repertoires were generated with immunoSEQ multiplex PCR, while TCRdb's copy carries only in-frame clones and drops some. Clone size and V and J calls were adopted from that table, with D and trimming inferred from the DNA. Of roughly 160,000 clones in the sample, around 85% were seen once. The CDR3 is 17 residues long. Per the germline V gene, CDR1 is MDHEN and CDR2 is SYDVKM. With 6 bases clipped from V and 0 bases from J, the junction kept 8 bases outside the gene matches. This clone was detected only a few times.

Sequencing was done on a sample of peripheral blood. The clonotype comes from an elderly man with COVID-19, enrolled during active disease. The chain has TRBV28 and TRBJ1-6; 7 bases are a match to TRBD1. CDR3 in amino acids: CASRETGQSSYNSPLHF. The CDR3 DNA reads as TGTGCCAGCAGGGAAACGGGACAGAGCTCCTATAATTCACCCCTCCACTTT.